The T cell receptor (beta chain) under discussion was sequenced for a study of shared clonotypes between healthy human individuals (dated by TCRdb to 2018 to 2020). As for the study more broadly: The cohort included a few men and a couple of women between 18 and 49 years of age. Leukapheresis yielded between about 0.94 and 9 billion PBMCs per donor. For each donor, CD4 naive and CD4 memory were each run on three plates, CD8 naive on two plates, and CD8 memory on one plate. To increase sequencing depth and limit assay-specific biases, different laboratories used diverse techniques to prepare libraries and sequence TCR repertoires. To estimate repertoire size and how much clonotype sharing occurs between individuals, the study deeply sequenced the blood TCR repertoires of about five healthy adults. Study-level results and caveats: Naive subsets generally had larger estimated clonotype richness than memory subsets. The genetic and exposure-history diversity represented was limited by the small number of donors. Only blood was sampled, and tissue TCR repertoires likely differ from those in blood. Rarefaction of sorted-subset datasets indicated incomplete sequencing despite the large sequencing depth. Compared with non-shared clonotypes, the clonotypes found in all four sorted-subset donors had higher generation probabilities. Across four donors, approximately 5% of naive CD4, approximately 3.5% of naive CD8, roughly 2.2% of memory CD4, and approximately 0.4% of memory CD8 clonotypes were shared. Pairwise subsampling led to the expectation that sequencing depth would affect the degree of clonotype sharing among donors.

As concerns this clone: Its antigen remains unidentified. Base qualities were left out, and no much larger clone turns up one base away. Within the sample, other DNA sequences also encode this same CDR3.

TCR CDR3 regions were amplified from genomic DNA by multiplex PCR using the deep immunoSEQ assay. For each cell subset, the extracted genomic DNA was distributed evenly across all wells of several immunoSEQ 96-well plates, and each plate served as one replicate. Each replicate PCR for sorted subsets received approximately 220 ng genomic DNA, equal to about 30,000 T cell genomes. The purified libraries were quantified using a Qubit 3.0 fluorometer, sized with a Bioanalyzer 2100, and then quantified again using the KAPA Library Quantification kit. Each immunoSEQ 96-well plate was sequenced on its own single-read 150-cycle Illumina NextSeq 550 flow cell. In the source study's methods: Because only junctional sequences without quality scores were contained in the immunoSEQ output, filtering matching that applied to full-length reads could not be performed. Sequences were annotated with PyIR, a Python wrapper for IgBLAST v1.9, and V/J genes and CDR3 were assigned using IMGT germline references. Reads were filtered out if the reads had weak V/J assignments (E-value above 1e-6), no CDR3, stop codons, out-of-frame junctions, or ambiguous translated residues. V3J clonotypes were defined as sequences sharing the same inferred V gene, J gene, and CDR3 amino acid sequence. The percentage overlap between two repertoires was calculated by dividing the number of shared unique clonotypes by the size of the smaller repertoire. RTK rarefaction, the Chao1 estimator, and Recon v2.1 estimates of unobserved clonotypes were used to assess repertoire richness. For all TCRbeta clonotypes obtained by the gDNA method from several donors, generation probabilities were computed with OLGA. TCRdb mirrors the immuneACCESS table, restricted to in-frame sequences. Some clones are absent from its copies; in checked studies, under half trace to an unresolved V gene, and the reason for the others is unknown. V and J calls and clone size are copied from that table; D and trimming were computed from the DNA. The sample records under 1,100,000 clones, 70% to 80% of which are singletons. 0.6% to 0.7% of the sample belongs to the ten largest clones.

Healthy HIV-negative adults with no recently reported acute infections or vaccinations were included as donors. All donors were Caucasian adults living in Nashville, Tennessee, USA. Magnetic negative selection was used to enrich CD4+ T cells, after which naive cells were positively selected on CD45RA and the negative fraction became the memory subset. Blood was obtained by leukapheresis, after which PBMCs were separated by Ficoll-Histopaque density gradient centrifugation and cryopreserved in liquid nitrogen vapor phase. Purity and quantity of every magnetically sorted T cell population were checked by analytical flow cytometry. Genomic DNA was isolated from each sorted fraction and quantified by UV absorbance on a Nanodrop 2000c. This sequence was found in a man between 18 and 35 years old in good health. Some clones in this sample may be carry-over from other donors' samples. What was sequenced was memory CD4+ T cells from PBMCs. The sample's cell subset or site label is to be understood as: CD45RA-negative fraction.

The DNA reads TGCGCCAGCAGCTTCGCGGGCCCTAGCACAGATACGCAGTATTTT. Its protein reads: CASSFAGPSTDTQYF. The sequence joins TRBV5-1 to TRBJ2-3; tentative D gene TRBD2, with 5 bases matching. The CDR3 runs 15 residues from the cysteine to the phenylalanine. CDR3 DNA only is kept here, 45 bases in frame from base 1. V loses 2 bases, J loses 0 bases, and the germline ends lie 10 bases apart. CDR1 is given as SGHRS and CDR2 as YFSETQ, both from the germline V gene.